These 12 T cell receptor beta chains originate from one sample sequenced in a study of blood T cell repertoires in COVID-19. Libraries were prepared by immunoSEQ multiplex PCR; TCRdb keeps only in-frame clonotypes and omits some of them. The data hold 150,000 to 200,000 clones, with around nine tenths observed a single time. Source material: peripheral blood. The source is a man between 35 and 55 years old with active or convalescent COVID-19.

The chain couples TRBV18 to TRBJ1-1; D perhaps matches TRBD1 (5 bases). In germline, CDR1 is KGHSH, CDR2 LQKENI. Trimming left V 3 bases short and J 1 base short, with 9 bases between. The CDR3 has 14 residues. CDR3 amino acids: CASSPIDRNTEAFF. The CDR3 DNA sequence: TGTGCCAGCTCACCTATCGACAGGAACACTGAAGCTTTCTTT.

The chain combines TRBV7-9 with TRBJ2-7, with 12 nucleotides matching TRBD1. CDR1 is SEHNR and CDR2 is FQNEAQ in the germline V gene (reference sequence). This CDR3 is built from 13 residues. After removal of 7 bases from V and 6 bases from J, the junction contained 4 bases not matched to a gene. The CDR3 region is CASMGQGASEQYF. The CDR3 DNA sequence: TGTGCCAGCATGGGACAGGGGGCCTCCGAGCAGTACTTC.

The chain uses TRBV10-3 and TRBJ1-5, with TRBD1 matching 8 bases. The germline CDR1 and CDR2 sequences are ENHRY and SYGVKD. This CDR3 region has 14 residues. V was pared by 9 bases and J by 0 bases, with 4 bases of the junction left unmatched. The chain's CDR3 is CAIAGTGSNQPQHF. The CDR3 nucleotides read TGTGCCATTGCTGGGACAGGTAGCAATCAGCCCCAGCATTTT.

This clone was counted between two and nine times. V and J are TRBV5-5 and TRBJ1-5, with D uncertain. Germline CDR1 and CDR2: SGHKS and YYEKEE (reference sequence). The length of the CDR3 is 13 residues. Trimming shortened V by 4 bases and J by 7 bases, and 12 bases separated the two germline ends. CDR3 protein: CASSPQPTQPQHF. CDR3 coding DNA: TGTGCCAGCAGCCCCCAACCTACCCAGCCCCAGCATTTT.

The chain has TRBV30 and TRBJ2-7; unclear D gene. The CDR3 has 13 amino acids. Germline V CDR1 and CDR2: GTSNPN, SVGIG (reference sequence). With 1 base removed from V and 7 bases from J, the gap between germline ends came to 14 bases. CDR3 sequence (DNA): TGTGCCTGGAGTGATGACACTTATGGAGAGCAGTACTTC. It yields the protein CAWSDDTYGEQYF.

CDR3 residues: CASTRDSRGYEQYF. In DNA, the CDR3 is TGTGCCAGCACTCGGGACTCACGGGGGTACGAGCAGTACTTC. J is TRBJ2-7 and V is TRBV19; D may be TRBD2 (6 bases). CDR1 is LNHDA and CDR2 is SQIVND in the germline V gene (reference sequence). The ends were cut back, 9 bases at V and 4 bases at J, with 19 bases in the middle. The CDR3 is 14 residues long.

The rearrangement joins TRBV7-2 to TRBJ1-2; TRBD1 aligns across 9 bases. With 5 bases clipped from V and 4 bases from J, the junction kept 11 bases outside the gene matches. Germline V gene sequence: CDR1 SGHTA, CDR2 FQGNSA. The CDR3 loop spans 16 amino acids. The CDR3 protein is CASSRAMGQGAYGYTF. In DNA, the CDR3 is TGTGCCAGCAGCCGGGCCATGGGACAGGGTGCCTATGGCTACACCTTC.

The chain uses TRBV7-9 and TRBJ2-6; possible D gene TRBD2, 5 bases. V was cut by 6 bases and J by 0 bases, with 15 bases left in between. Germline CDR1 reads SEHNR; CDR2 reads FQNEAQ (reference sequence). The CDR3 has 17 amino acids. As DNA, the CDR3 is TGTGCCAGCAGGCCGCCCTTTCGGGACTCTGGGGCCAACGTCCTGACTTTC. Translated, it gives CASRPPFRDSGANVLTF. The full variable domain, in which reference TRBV7-9 and TRBJ2-6 provide the parts outside the CDR3, is DTGVSQNPRHKITKRGQNVTFRCDPISEHNRLYWYRQTLGQGPEFLTYFQNEAQLEKSRLLSDRFSAERPKGSFSTLEIQRTEQGDSAMYLCASRPPFRDSGANVLTFGAGSRLTVL.

The chain uses TRBV3-1 (or the pseudogene TRBV3-2) and TRBJ1-1, with TRBD1 matching over 7 bases. The CDR3 covers 13 residues. The germline V gene has CDR1 LGHDT and CDR2 YNNKEL (reference sequence). V gave up 6 bases and J gave up 4 bases; unmatched junction bases: 5. In DNA form, the CDR3 reads TGTGCCAGCAGTTCGACAGGGAGCACTGAAGCTTTCTTT. Translating it yields CASSSTGSTEAFF.

The chain is built from TRBV15 and TRBJ1-1; D ambiguous. Germline values: CDR1 LNHNV, CDR2 YYDKDF (reference sequence). This CDR3 region has 15 residues. With 0 bases removed from V and 0 bases from J, the gap between germline ends came to 8 bases. CDR3 in DNA: TGTGCCACCAGCAGAGATACCAGTCTGAACACTGAAGCTTTCTTT. Encoded protein: CATSRDTSLNTEAFF. The full variable domain, rest sourced from reference TRBV15 and TRBJ1-1, is DAMVIQNPRYQVTQFGKPVTLSCSQTLNHNVMYWYQQKSSQAPKLLFHYYDKDFNNEADTPDNFQSRRPNTSFCFLDIRSPGLGDTAMYLCATSRDTSLNTEAFFGQGTRLTVV.

This clone came up a few times. The V call is TRBV2, the J call TRBJ1-5; TRBD1 agrees at 9 bases. CDR1 is SNHLY and CDR2 is FYNNEI in the germline V gene. This CDR3 spans 17 amino acids. The ends lost 4 bases at V and 4 bases at J; junction bases unmatched: 11. The CDR3 DNA follows: TGTGCCAGCAGTGGTGGGACAGGGTCGGTTGTAAATCAGCCCCAGCATTTT. It specifies CASSGGTGSVVNQPQHF.

The J gene is TRBJ2-7, the V gene TRBV3-1 (or the pseudogene TRBV3-2); 8 bases fit TRBD1. Trimming cost V 0 bases and J 5 bases; bases outside gene matches: 6. Germline V CDR1 and CDR2: LGHDT, YNNKEL (reference sequence). The CDR3 length is 15 residues. CDR3 bases: TGTGCCAGCAGCCAAGATGGGACAGGAATCGACGAGCAGTACTTC. Protein: CASSQDGTGIDEQYF.